This TCR beta chain comes out of a study of T cell responses to AZD1222 COVID-19 vaccine. Study-level background: The analysis combined second doses at about 4 or about 12 weeks. General study findings and limits: Repertoire sampling occurred only after the peak T cell response. Only five to seven AZD1222 recipients were seropositive at baseline. Reports indicate that nearly half of spike-specific TCRs are directed at unmutated variant regions.

Comments on this clone: Its target is not known.

Repertoires were generated with immunoSEQ multiplex PCR, while TCRdb's copy carries only in-frame clones and drops some. The data contain over 130,000 clones, about 95% of them singletons. Trimming took 0 bases from V and 0 from J, leaving 9 bases between them. Germline CDR1 GTSNPN, CDR2 SVGIG (reference sequence). The length of the CDR3 is 16 residues. The sequence came from an adult in good health. The sample was peripheral blood, taken on day 0 of AZD1222 vaccination. V gene TRBV30 combines with J gene TRBJ2-6; D not resolved. The CDR3 DNA reads as TGTGCCTGGAGTGTACAACGGAACTCTGGGGCCAACGTCCTGACTTTC. Translation gives CAWSVQRNSGANVLTF.